This T cell receptor beta chain was recovered during a study of early T cells in non-severe SARS-CoV-2 infection. Study as a whole: Sequencing of bulk RNA from unsorted whole blood was done, without chain pairing.

The study, taken as a whole, reports: The matching step, a VDJdb search, favored anti-spike CD8 responses and missed private and CD4 specificities.

This clonotype is categorized as medium-sized. Its antigen is not identified. As part of library construction, unique molecular identifiers were attached to individual cDNA molecules. TCRdb re-derived calls from the 5' RACE reads in MiXCR, one entry per CDR3 protein. The data contain more than 15,000 distinct CDR3 sequences, around 5.6% of them singletons. The CDR3 length is 12 residues. Per the germline V gene, CDR1 is KGHSH and CDR2 is LQKENI. Trimming pared 5 bases from V and 2 bases from J, leaving 6 bases between. The chain recombines TRBV18 with TRBJ2-5; D perhaps matches TRBD2 (5 bases). The receptor's source is an adult who was a healthcare worker with PCR-confirmed SARS-CoV-2 infection or an uninfected control (not recorded which). The sample was whole blood, taken at baseline. The CDR3 loop is CASSDYQETQYF. The CDR3 coding sequence is TGTGCCAGCTCAGACTATCAAGAGACCCAGTACTTC.